This T cell receptor beta chain was recovered during a study of PD-1 blockade in mismatch repair-deficient tumors. At the level of the study: Patients had about a dozen mismatch repair-deficient cancer types, all previously treated and progressing. Points from the study as a whole: Tumor-resident clones, often undetectable pretreatment in blood, expanded then contracted after pembrolizumab.

Notes on this clone: Its antigen is unidentified.

Trimming left V 4 bases short and J 3 bases short, with 13 bases between. Per germline, CDR1 KGHSH and CDR2 LQKENI. The CDR3 consists of 15 residues. The protocol was immunoSEQ multiplex PCR, while the TCRdb copy is restricted to in-frame clones and leaves out a portion. The sample has 15,000 to 20,000 clones, approximately 88% seen once; the top ten hold less than 20%. The source was PBMCs, collected before pembrolizumab treatment. The V call is TRBV18, the J call TRBJ2-1, with D possibly TRBD2 on 6 matching bases. This TCR was recovered from an adult with mismatch repair-deficient cancer. The CDR3 DNA sequence: TGTGCCAGCTCACTAGGGGTAGCGGTCTACAATGAGCAGTTCTTC. It codes for CASSLGVAVYNEQFF.